Presented here are 21 T cell receptor beta chains from one specimen sequenced in a study of cytomegalovirus exposure and HLA in healthy donors (dated by TCRdb to 2015 to 2018). The library was generated by the immunoSEQ multiplex PCR assay. The multiplex PCR relied on a mix of 60 forward primers for TCR Vbeta segments and 13 reverse primers for TCR Jbeta segments. TCRdb provides this immuneACCESS table in a form limited to in-frame rearrangements. Some clones are lacking; in checked studies, under half of them reflect an unresolved V gene, and why the rest are absent is not known. The sample table records about 160,000 clones; 80% of these occur just once. The top ten clones comprise roughly 4.7% of the sample. The sample comprised PBMCs. The source of these receptors is a man aged 25 to 45 in good health and CMV-seronegative.

The chain recombines TRBV19 with TRBJ1-1, with D tentatively TRBD1 (5 bases). Germline lookup yields CDR1 LNHDA and CDR2 SQIVND (reference sequence). V lost 3 bases and J 1 base, leaving 9 bases between the germline ends. This CDR3 is built from 14 residues. The CDR3 is CASSMGLQNTEAFF. The DNA of the CDR3 is TGTGCCAGTAGTATGGGACTGCAGAACACTGAAGCTTTCTTT.

The gene calls are TRBV23-1 and TRBJ1-2, with TRBD1 matching 8 bases. TRBV23-1 is recorded as an ORF, its role being uncertain. The CDR3 extends over 16 amino acids. V trimming: 4 bases; J trimming: 4 bases; junction bases outside the gene matches: 11. In DNA form, the CDR3 reads TGCGCCAGCAGTCCTAAACCGGGACAGGAACCCTATGGCTACACCTTC. Amino acid sequence: CASSPKPGQEPYGYTF.

This rearrangement joins TRBV9 to TRBJ1-1; D remains ambiguous. V was cut by 4 bases and J by 1 base, with 8 bases left in between. Germline-derived CDR1 and CDR2 are SGDLS and YYNGEE. This CDR3 comprises 13 residues. The CDR3 nucleotides read TGTGCCAGCAGCCCAGGTTGGAACACTGAAGCTTTCTTT. Residues: CASSPGWNTEAFF.

This clone was seen a handful of times. The chain couples TRBV5-1 to TRBJ1-2; TRBD1 is a possible D gene (6 bases). CDR3 length: 14 residues. The V end was cut by 1 base, the J end by 9 bases, with 16 bases between. The germline V gene encodes CDR1 SGHRS and CDR2 YFSETQ. CDR3 residues: CASSLTGLAASYTF. For the CDR3, the DNA is TGCGCCAGCAGCTTGACAGGGTTAGCAGCGAGCTACACCTTC.

This rearrangement joins TRBV11-3 to TRBJ2-2; D is ambiguous. With 5 bases removed from V and 6 bases from J, the gap between germline ends came to 10 bases. This CDR3 region has 13 residues. Germline V lookup: CDR1 SGHNT, CDR2 YENEEA. The CDR3 DNA is TGTGCCAGCAGCCCCTATGGTCCCGGGGAGCTGTTTTTT. Translation gives CASSPYGPGELFF.

The chain couples TRBV28 to TRBJ2-7; a possible D gene is TRBD1 (7 bases). V was trimmed by 4 bases and J by 7 bases, leaving 14 bases between them. The germline V gene has CDR1 MDHEN and CDR2 SYDVKM. CDR3 size: 13 residues. The CDR3 spells CASSSPGDREQYF. The DNA for the CDR3 is TGTGCCAGCAGTTCCCCGGGGGACAGAGAGCAGTACTTC.

CDR3 nucleotides: TGTGCCAGCACCCCGGGGGGCTCCCAAGAGACCCAGTACTTC. Its translation is CASTPGGSQETQYF. The rearrangement joins TRBV28 to TRBJ2-5, with a tentative D call TRBD2 (7 bases). The CDR3 contains 14 residues. Germline lookup yields CDR1 MDHEN and CDR2 SYDVKM. Between the trimmed V and J ends, which lost 7 bases and 1 base, there was a span of 13 bases.

This chain connects TRBV28 to TRBJ1-4; tentative D call: TRBD1 (6 bases). Germline-derived CDR1 and CDR2 are MDHEN and SYDVKM. The germline V and J ends were trimmed by 4 bases and 8 bases, with 11 bases remaining between them. The length of the CDR3 is 13 residues. The CDR3 region has the DNA TGTGCCAGCAGTTACAGGGAATACGAAAAACTGTTTTTT. This sequence encodes CASSYREYEKLFF.

This clone appeared a single time. The chain couples TRBV11-1 to TRBJ2-2; 8 bases map to TRBD2. CDR1 SGHAT and CDR2 FQDESV come from the germline V gene (reference sequence). The CDR3 contains 14 residues. The trim removed 10 bases at V and 2 bases at J, leaving 6 bases unmatched. The CDR3, as DNA: TGTGCCAACTCTAGCGGGTCTAACACCGGGGAGCTGTTTTTT. It yields the protein CANSSGSNTGELFF.

Details on this clone: This sample includes further DNA sequences coding for the same CDR3. J is TRBJ1-6 and V is TRBV5-6; 7 bases fit TRBD1. The CDR3 consists of 17 residues. The ends lost 0 bases at V and 10 bases at J; junction bases unmatched: 13. Germline loops: CDR1 SGHDT, CDR2 YYEEEE. CDR3 region: CASSLVFFDRVGSPLHF. For the CDR3, the DNA is TGTGCCAGCAGCTTGGTATTCTTTGACAGGGTAGGCTCACCCCTCCACTTT. The whole variable domain, filled in from reference TRBV5-6 and TRBJ1-6, reads DAGVTQSPTHLIKTRGQQVTLRCSPKSGHDTVSWYQQALGQGPQFIFQYYEEEERQRGNFPDRFSGHQFPNYSSELNVNALLLGDSALYLCASSLVFFDRVGSPLHFGNGTRLTVT.

This chain connects TRBV5-6 to TRBJ1-3; D may be TRBD1 (6 bases). Trimming stripped 2 bases from V and 0 bases from J, with 9 bases between. Germline values: CDR1 SGHDT, CDR2 YYEEEE. The CDR3 extends over 15 amino acids. In DNA form, the CDR3 reads TGTGCCAGCAGCTTTACAGGGCTCTCTGGAAACACCATATATTTT. Amino acid sequence: CASSFTGLSGNTIYF.

The chain carries TRBV12-5 and TRBJ1-1; D is unresolved. There are 12 residues in the CDR3. Trimming took off 2 bases at V and 5 bases at J, with 6 bases between the two ends. The germline V gene has CDR1 LGHNT and CDR2 FRNRAP. CDR3 residues: CASGLSYTEAFF. DNA of the CDR3: TGTGCTAGTGGTTTGAGCTATACTGAAGCTTTCTTT.

This chain uses TRBV6-4 with TRBJ2-6; TRBD2 matches at 11 bases. Germline V gives CDR1 MRHNA, CDR2 SNTAGT. V was clipped by 4 bases and J by 0 bases; unmatched bases: 2. The CDR3 totals 17 residues. CDR3 sequence (DNA): TGTGCCAGCAGTGCTAGCGGGGGGAGCTCTGGGGCCAACGTCCTGACTTTC. It codes for CASSASGGSSGANVLTF.

This chain's CDR3 is CASSAPDRVAGELFF. DNA for the CDR3: TGTGCCAGCAGCGCCCCAGACAGGGTGGCCGGGGAGCTGTTTTTT. The rearrangement joins TRBV7-8 to TRBJ2-2; 7 bases fit TRBD1. CDR1 is SGHVS and CDR2 is FQNEAQ in the germline V gene. The CDR3 has 15 residues. The V segment lost 5 bases and the J segment 6 bases; nucleotides outside the gene matches: 9.

The chain is built from TRBV6-6 and TRBJ1-2; possible D gene TRBD1, 6 bases. Germline V lookup: CDR1 MNHNY, CDR2 SVGAGI (reference sequence). Trimming cost V 0 bases and J 4 bases, with 9 bases left between them. The CDR3 is 14 residues long. The chain's CDR3 is CASSYSSDSYGYTF. The DNA for the CDR3 is TGTGCCAGCAGTTACTCTTCGGACAGCTATGGCTACACCTTC.

The chain has TRBV5-1 and TRBJ2-2; D not resolved. CDR1 and CDR2 (germline): SGHRS, YFSETQ. V lost 1 base and J lost 4, with 14 bases in between. The CDR3 loop spans 16 amino acids. The CDR3 reads CASSLTSLGGTGELFF. The CDR3 DNA reads TGCGCCAGCAGCTTGACAAGCCTAGGCGGCACCGGGGAGCTGTTTTTT.

This sequence joins TRBV5-1 and TRBJ2-2; weak D call: TRBD1 (7 bases). Trimming took 5 bases from V and 0 from J, leaving 11 bases between them. The germline gives CDR1 SGHRS, CDR2 YFSETQ. CDR3 size: 15 residues. The CDR3 region is CASREGTANTGELFF. In nucleotides, the CDR3 is TGCGCCAGCAGGGAGGGGACAGCGAACACCGGGGAGCTGTTTTTT. Full variable domain (missing parts from reference TRBV5-1 and TRBJ2-2): KAGVTQTPRYLIKTRGQQVTLSCSPISGHRSVSWYQQTPGQGLQFLFEYFSETQRNKGNFPGRFSGRQFSNSRSEMNVSTLELGDSALYLCASREGTANTGELFFGEGSRLTVL.

The chain uses TRBV7-9 and TRBJ1-1; 11 bases match TRBD1. This CDR3 region has 16 residues. Germline CDR1 and CDR2: SEHNR and FQNEAQ (reference sequence). With V trimmed by 1 base and J by 5 bases, 6 bases remained unmatched. This chain's CDR3 is CASSLGDRGLRTEAFF. The DNA of the CDR3 is TGTGCCAGCAGCTTAGGGGACAGGGGGTTGAGGACTGAAGCTTTCTTT.

The DNA of the CDR3 is TGCGCCAGCAGCCAAGATAAAGGGTCAGGGGCGGCCAAAAACATTCAGTACTTC. The encoded protein is CASSQDKGSGAAKNIQYF. V is TRBV4-3 and J is TRBJ2-4; D might be TRBD1 (6 bases). The CDR3 extends over 18 amino acids. CDR1 and CDR2 (germline): LGHNA, YSLEER. The V gene lost 0 bases and the J gene lost 1 base, with 16 bases spanning the gap.

This chain joins TRBV6-5 and TRBJ2-6, with a weak D call TRBD2 (5 bases). Germline-derived CDR1 and CDR2 are MNHEY and SVGAGI. V lost 7 bases to trimming and J lost 4 bases, with 11 bases between them. This CDR3 region has 14 residues. The CDR3 DNA is TGTGCCAGCAATGAGGGAGTCGGGGCCAACGTCCTGACTTTC. Its protein product is CASNEGVGANVLTF.

This sequence joins TRBV6-5 and TRBJ2-1; perhaps TRBD2 as D (6 bases). This CDR3 is 13 amino acids long. V lost 2 bases and J lost 9, with 11 bases in between. Germline-derived CDR1 and CDR2 are MNHEY and SVGAGI. The CDR3 region is CASSYTHGGEQFF. The CDR3 coding sequence is TGTGCCAGCAGTTACACTCACGGGGGTGAGCAGTTCTTC.